Below are 27 T cell receptor beta chains sequenced from a single sample in a study of blood T cell repertoires in COVID-19. Assay: immunoSEQ multiplex PCR; the TCRdb copy retains only in-frame clones and omits some. The profile covers 150,000 to 200,000 clones, with approximately 88% appearing a single time and less than 5.5% taken by the ten largest. Sequencing input: peripheral blood. Every receptor here comes from a human donor in a cohort sampled during active COVID-19.

The chain is built from TRBV5-1 and TRBJ1-4, with D hard to call. Germline CDR1 is SGHRS and CDR2 is YFSETQ. Trimming took off 2 bases at V and 8 bases at J, with 13 bases between the two ends. The CDR3 spans 14 residues. CDR3 loop: CASSFGLNEEKLFF. CDR3 sequence (DNA): TGCGCCAGCAGCTTTGGACTTAATGAGGAAAAACTGTTTTTT.

The rearrangement joins TRBV6-6 to TRBJ2-7; 9 nucleotides align to TRBD1. CDR3 length: 15 amino acids. Germline assignment: CDR1 MNHNY and CDR2 SVGAGI (reference sequence). The trim removed 4 bases at V and 5 bases at J, leaving 9 bases unmatched. The CDR3 DNA is TGTGCCAGCAGTTCCCTAGGGACAGGGAGTAACGAGCAGTACTTC. This encodes CASSSLGTGSNEQYF.

The rearrangement links TRBV11-2 to TRBJ2-2; tentatively, D is TRBD2 (6 bases). Trimming left V 2 bases short and J 2 bases short, with 9 bases between. Germline V gene sequence: CDR1 SGHAT, CDR2 FQNNGV. The CDR3 is 15 amino acids. The CDR3 DNA follows: TGTGCCAGCAGCTTACGCGGGGATAACACCGGGGAGCTGTTTTTT. Translation: CASSLRGDNTGELFF.

V gene TRBV25-1 combines with J gene TRBJ1-2; 7 bases fit TRBD1. The trim removed 0 bases at V and 8 bases at J, leaving 12 bases unmatched. Germline CDR1 reads MGHDK; CDR2 reads SYGVNS. The CDR3 covers 16 residues. The CDR3 DNA reads as TGTGCCAGCAGTGAATATAGGGTGGGGACAGACCGCGGCTACACCTTC. This gives the protein CASSEYRVGTDRGYTF.

The chain employs TRBV6-1 and TRBJ2-7; the D gene is possibly TRBD1 (5 bases). The CDR3 consists of 15 residues. Germline V gene lookup returns CDR1 MNHNS and CDR2 SASEGT. V was pared by 2 bases and J by 1 base, with 12 bases between. The CDR3 DNA reads TGTGCCAGCAGTGAAACAGCTACAGGATCCTACGAGCAGTACTTC. This codes for CASSETATGSYEQYF.

The rearrangement uses TRBV25-1 and TRBJ2-7; tentative D call: TRBD2 (5 bases). This CDR3 region has 12 residues. The V and J ends lost 0 bases and 5 bases respectively, with 5 bases between them. In germline, CDR1 is MGHDK, CDR2 SYGVNS. CDR3 bases: TGTGCCAGCAGTGAATACGGGGACGAGCAGTACTTC. Its protein product is CASSEYGDEQYF.

The chain has TRBV20-1 and TRBJ2-3; 8 nucleotides align to TRBD1. This CDR3 contains 15 residues. Germline V CDR1 and CDR2: DFQATT, SNEGSKA (reference sequence). The trim removed 3 bases at V and 1 base at J, leaving 6 bases unmatched. The DNA for the CDR3 is TGCAGTGCTAGTTGGCAGGGGGCGCGCACAGATACGCAGTATTTT. It specifies CSASWQGARTDTQYF.

In DNA form, the CDR3 reads TGTGCCAGCAGCCGGGACTCCCTGGGGCAGTACTTC. This sequence encodes CASSRDSLGQYF. The chain is built from TRBV12-3 or TRBV12-4 and TRBJ2-7; D is possibly TRBD2 (6 bases). With 6 bases removed from V and 9 bases from J, the gap between germline ends came to 15 bases. This CDR3 has 12 residues.

This chain connects TRBV6-5 to TRBJ2-3; D call uncertain. The CDR3 runs to 12 residues. V lost 0 bases, J lost 6 bases, and 4 bases lay in between. Germline assignment: CDR1 MNHEY and CDR2 SVGAGI. The CDR3 is CASSYSRDTQYF. CDR3 in DNA: TGTGCCAGCAGTTACTCACGGGATACGCAGTATTTT.

This chain joins TRBV27 and TRBJ1-5; TRBD1 matches 8 bases. Per germline, CDR1 MNHEY and CDR2 SMNVEV (reference sequence). CDR3 size: 15 residues. V was pared by 6 bases and J by 7 bases, with 11 bases of the junction left unmatched. CDR3 nucleotide sequence: TGTGCCAGCAGCCAACGACAGGGGTTCGGGCAGCCCCAGCATTTT. Protein product: CASSQRQGFGQPQHF.

This chain uses TRBV11-3 with TRBJ2-3, with 10 bases fitting TRBD2. V gave up 5 bases and J gave up 2 bases; unmatched junction bases: 10. CDR3 length equals 17 residues. Germline CDR1 is SGHNT and CDR2 is YENEEA. CDR3 bases: TGTGCCAGCAGCGGTTTGCCTCTAGCGGGAGACACAGATACGCAGTATTTT. Translation gives CASSGLPLAGDTDTQYF.

This chain connects TRBV19 to TRBJ2-7; 7 bases map to TRBD1. J lost 4 bases, V lost 4 bases, and 16 bases had no gene match. The CDR3 length is 17 residues. Germline V gives CDR1 LNHDA, CDR2 SQIVND (reference sequence). The CDR3 DNA reads as TGTGCCAGTAGTAAAGTTACAGGGGCCCCTTCCTCATACGAGCAGTACTTC. This gives the protein CASSKVTGAPSSYEQYF. Filled out from reference TRBV19 and TRBJ2-7, the complete variable domain reads DGGITQSPKYLFRKEGQNVTLSCEQNLNHDAMYWYRQDPGQGLRLIYYSQIVNDFQKGDIAEGYSVSREKKESFPLTVTSAQKNPTAFYLCASSKVTGAPSSYEQYFGPGTRLTVT.

CDR3 protein: CASSQSRDRGHEQYF. The CDR3 DNA follows: TGTGCCAGCAGCCAGAGCCGGGACAGGGGGCATGAGCAGTACTTC. This rearrangement joins TRBV6-6 to TRBJ2-7, with 12 nucleotides matching TRBD1. The germline V gene encodes CDR1 MNHNY and CDR2 SVGAGI (reference sequence). This CDR3 region has 15 residues. The V and J ends lost 6 bases and 7 bases, in that order; junction bases with no gene match: 10.

The chain is built from TRBV5-1 and TRBJ2-7, with 8 nucleotides matching TRBD1. Germline V gene lookup returns CDR1 SGHRS and CDR2 YFSETQ. The CDR3 is 14 residues long. V dropped 6 bases and J dropped 3; count of bases not matched to a gene: 8. DNA of the CDR3: TGCGCCAGCACTCCACGGACAGGGAACTACGAGCAGTACTTC. Amino acids: CASTPRTGNYEQYF.

V gene TRBV12-3 or TRBV12-4 combines with J gene TRBJ1-1, with 7 bases aligning to TRBD1. V dropped 6 bases and J dropped 7; count of bases not matched to a gene: 5. This CDR3 is built from 12 residues. CDR3 region: CASSSTGSEAFF. The CDR3 DNA follows: TGTGCCAGCAGCTCGACAGGGAGTGAAGCTTTCTTT.

The genes are TRBV10-3 and TRBJ2-1; 12 bases line up with TRBD2. The germline V gene encodes CDR1 ENHRY and CDR2 SYGVKD. J gave up 7 bases and V 4 bases, and 2 bases lay outside the gene matches. This CDR3 has 14 residues. The CDR3 DNA sequence: TGTGCCATCAGTGGACTAGCGGGAGCAAATGAGCAGTTCTTC. This codes for CAISGLAGANEQFF.

The chain is built from TRBV27 and TRBJ1-1, with a tentative D call TRBD1 (6 bases). Trimming took off 3 bases at V and 6 bases at J, with 20 bases between the two ends. This CDR3 has 16 amino acids. CDR1 and CDR2 from the germline V gene are MNHEY and SMNVEV (reference sequence). The CDR3 DNA is TGTGCCAGCAGTTTTCTTGTCCCACAGGGTATCGCTGAAGCTTTCTTT. Translation: CASSFLVPQGIAEAFF.

V and J are TRBV10-1 and TRBJ2-7; 9 positions match TRBD2. The V gene's germline CDR1 is WNHNN and CDR2 SYGVQD (reference sequence). The CDR3 spans 20 residues. V lost 6 bases to trimming and J lost 5 bases; unmatched junction nucleotides: 26. The CDR3 region has the DNA TGCGCCAGCAGGGATAGCGGGGGTTGGAAAGATGGACCCATAAGCGACGAGCAGTACTTC. Translation: CASRDSGGWKDGPISDEQYF.

V is TRBV5-5 and J is TRBJ2-5; D is perhaps TRBD2 (7 bases). This CDR3 spans 16 amino acids. V was cut by 0 bases and J by 1 base, with 13 bases left in between. Germline V CDR1 and CDR2: SGHKS, YYEKEE (reference sequence). CDR3 sequence reads: CASSLGEGGFQETQYF. CDR3 DNA sequence: TGTGCCAGCAGCTTGGGGGAGGGGGGATTCCAAGAGACCCAGTACTTC.

This chain links TRBV19 with TRBJ2-4, with D perhaps TRBD2 (7 bases). Germline loops: CDR1 LNHDA, CDR2 SQIVND (reference sequence). The CDR3 has 16 residues. Between the trimmed V and J ends, which lost 3 bases and 6 bases, there was a span of 18 bases. CDR3 amino acids: CASSMLSGGPGNIQYF. The CDR3 DNA reads as TGTGCCAGTAGTATGCTTTCCGGGGGGCCGGGAAACATTCAGTACTTC.

The chain couples TRBV10-1 to TRBJ2-6, with a tentative D call TRBD1 (6 bases). The CDR3 totals 18 residues. V shed 5 bases and J shed 0 bases, with 17 bases lying between them. Germline values: CDR1 WNHNN, CDR2 SYGVQD (reference sequence). The CDR3 region has the DNA TGCGCCAGCAGTTCGGGAAAACAAGGGGGCTCTGGGGCCAACGTCCTGACTTTC. Amino acids: CASSSGKQGGSGANVLTF.

This rearrangement joins TRBV27 to TRBJ2-7; D is unresolved. The CDR3 has 13 residues. The germline CDR1 and CDR2 sequences are MNHEY and SMNVEV (reference sequence). V lost 2 bases to trimming and J lost 6 bases, with 11 bases between them. The DNA for the CDR3 is TGTGCCAGCAGTTTAACGTACCCAGGCGAGCAGTACTTC. It codes for CASSLTYPGEQYF.

This clone was found a few times. The CDR3 sequence is CASSLSLSSPLHF. The CDR3 DNA sequence: TGCGCCAGCAGCTTGTCGTTAAGCTCACCCCTCCACTTT. The rearrangement links TRBV5-1 to TRBJ1-6; no firm D call. The CDR3 is 13 amino acids. V lost 1 base to trimming and J lost 10 bases, with 9 bases between them. Germline V lookup: CDR1 SGHRS, CDR2 YFSETQ.

The chain joins TRBV6-5 to TRBJ2-7; a weak D match, TRBD2 (5 bases). Germline loops: CDR1 MNHEY, CDR2 SVGAGI. The CDR3 spans 14 residues. The V end lost 8 bases, the J end lost 3 bases, and 17 bases lay between the germline ends. The DNA for the CDR3 is TGTGCCAGCGTACTATCGGGGAAAAGCTACGAGCAGTACTTC. Its protein is CASVLSGKSYEQYF.

The genes are TRBV19 and TRBJ2-7; possible D gene TRBD1, 6 bases. This CDR3 contains 14 residues. The ends were cut back, 7 bases at V and 0 bases at J, with 13 bases in the middle. Germline V gene sequence: CDR1 LNHDA, CDR2 SQIVND (reference sequence). CDR3 nucleotide sequence: TGTGCCAGTACCCCGGGACACCTCTCCTACGAGCAGTACTTC. Translated: CASTPGHLSYEQYF.

This chain joins TRBV19 and TRBJ1-5, with D perhaps matching TRBD1 (6 bases). The CDR3 runs to 15 residues. V lost 2 bases to trimming and J lost 4 bases, with 12 bases between them. CDR1 is LNHDA, CDR2 SQIVND, per germline (reference sequence). The CDR3 sequence: CASSISDRNNQPQHF. The DNA for the CDR3 is TGTGCCAGTAGTATATCGGACAGAAATAATCAGCCCCAGCATTTT.

V and J are TRBV3-1 (or the pseudogene TRBV3-2) and TRBJ2-2; 12 bases align to TRBD2. The CDR3 is made up of 20 amino acids. The germline V gene has CDR1 LGHDT and CDR2 YNNKEL (reference sequence). V gave up 0 bases and J gave up 1 base; unmatched junction bases: 9. CDR3 region: CASSQDWTPGLAGNTGELFF. In nucleotides, the CDR3 is TGTGCCAGCAGCCAAGATTGGACCCCGGGACTAGCGGGGAACACCGGGGAGCTGTTTTTT.